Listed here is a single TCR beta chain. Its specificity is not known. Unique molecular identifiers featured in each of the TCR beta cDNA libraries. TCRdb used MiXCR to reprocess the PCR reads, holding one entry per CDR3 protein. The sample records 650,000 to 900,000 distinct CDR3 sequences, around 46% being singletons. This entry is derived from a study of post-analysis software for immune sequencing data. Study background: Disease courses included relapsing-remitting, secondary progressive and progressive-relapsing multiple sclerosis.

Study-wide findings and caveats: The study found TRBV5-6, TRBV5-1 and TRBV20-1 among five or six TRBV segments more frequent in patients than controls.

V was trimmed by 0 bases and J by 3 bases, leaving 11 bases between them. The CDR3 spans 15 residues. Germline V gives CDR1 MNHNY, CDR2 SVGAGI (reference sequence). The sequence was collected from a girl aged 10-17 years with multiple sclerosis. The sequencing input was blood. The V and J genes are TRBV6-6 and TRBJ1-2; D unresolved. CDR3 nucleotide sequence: TGTGCCAGCAGTTACTCCGCGGACGGACACTATGGCTACACCTTC. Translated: CASSYSADGHYGYTF.